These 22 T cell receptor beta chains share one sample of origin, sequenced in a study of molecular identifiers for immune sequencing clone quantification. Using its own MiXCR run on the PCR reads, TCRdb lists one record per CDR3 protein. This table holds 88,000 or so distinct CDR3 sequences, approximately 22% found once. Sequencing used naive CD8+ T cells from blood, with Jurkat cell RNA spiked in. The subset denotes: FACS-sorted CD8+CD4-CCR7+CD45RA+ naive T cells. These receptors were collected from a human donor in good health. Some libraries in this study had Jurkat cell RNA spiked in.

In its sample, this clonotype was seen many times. The CDR3 here is CASSSPGGVFSSTDTQYF. CDR3 in DNA: TGTGCCAGCAGTTCCCCCGGGGGGGTCTTTTCCAGCACAGATACGCAGTATTTT. The V call is TRBV7-9, the J call TRBJ2-3; 8 bases align to TRBD2. Germline V gene data show CDR1 as SEHNR and CDR2 as FQNEAQ (reference sequence). The CDR3 runs 18 residues. V lost 6 bases and J lost 0; bases outside the gene matches: 14.

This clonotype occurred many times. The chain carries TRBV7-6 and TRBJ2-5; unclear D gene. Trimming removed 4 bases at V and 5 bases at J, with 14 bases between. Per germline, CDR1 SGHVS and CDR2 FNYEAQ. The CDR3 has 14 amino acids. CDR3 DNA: TGTGCCAGCAGCTGGGGTGAAATAGACGAGACCCAGTACTTC. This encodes CASSWGEIDETQYF.

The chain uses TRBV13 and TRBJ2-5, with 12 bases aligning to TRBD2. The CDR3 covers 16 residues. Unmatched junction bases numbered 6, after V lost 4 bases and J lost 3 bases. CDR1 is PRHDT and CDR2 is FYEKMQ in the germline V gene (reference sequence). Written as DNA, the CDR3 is TGTGCCAGCAGCTCCAGGACTAGCGGGGTAGAAGAGACCCAGTACTTC. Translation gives CASSSRTSGVEETQYF.

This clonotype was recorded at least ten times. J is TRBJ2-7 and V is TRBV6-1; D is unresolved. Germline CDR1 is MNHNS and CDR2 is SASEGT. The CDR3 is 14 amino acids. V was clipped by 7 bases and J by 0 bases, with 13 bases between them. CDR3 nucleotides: TGTGCCAGCACGTCTGGGGATAGCTCCTACGAGCAGTACTTC. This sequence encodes CASTSGDSSYEQYF.

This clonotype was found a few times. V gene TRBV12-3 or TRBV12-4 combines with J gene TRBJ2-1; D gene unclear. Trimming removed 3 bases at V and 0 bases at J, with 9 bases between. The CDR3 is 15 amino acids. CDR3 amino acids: CASSLLAGSYNEQFF. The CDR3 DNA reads TGTGCCAGCAGTTTGCTTGCTGGCTCCTACAATGAGCAGTTCTTC.

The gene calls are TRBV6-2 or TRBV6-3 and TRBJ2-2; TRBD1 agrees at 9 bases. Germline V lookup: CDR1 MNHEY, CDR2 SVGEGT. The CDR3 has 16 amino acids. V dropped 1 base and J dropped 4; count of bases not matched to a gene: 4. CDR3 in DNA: TGTGCCAGCAGTTACTTTGGGACAGGGCCCACCGGGGAGCTGTTTTTT. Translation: CASSYFGTGPTGELFF.

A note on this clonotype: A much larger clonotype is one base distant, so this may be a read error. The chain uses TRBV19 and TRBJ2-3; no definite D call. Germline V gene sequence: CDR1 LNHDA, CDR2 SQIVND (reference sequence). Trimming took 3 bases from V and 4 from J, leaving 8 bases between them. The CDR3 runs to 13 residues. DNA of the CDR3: TGTGCCAGTAGTATGGGTGGCTCAGATACGCAGTATTTT. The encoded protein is CASSMGGSDTQYF.

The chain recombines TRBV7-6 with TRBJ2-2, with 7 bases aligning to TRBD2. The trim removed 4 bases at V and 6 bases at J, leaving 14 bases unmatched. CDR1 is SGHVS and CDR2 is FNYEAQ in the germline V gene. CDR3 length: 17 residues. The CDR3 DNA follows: TGTGCCAGCAGCTCGACGTTTGCGGGAGCAAGCCCCGGGGAGCTGTTTTTT. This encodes CASSSTFAGASPGELFF.

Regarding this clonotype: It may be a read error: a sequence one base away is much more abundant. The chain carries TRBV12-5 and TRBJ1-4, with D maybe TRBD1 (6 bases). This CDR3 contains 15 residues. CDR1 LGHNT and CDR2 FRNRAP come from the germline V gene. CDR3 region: CASGSTDSSNEKPFF. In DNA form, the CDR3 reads TGTGCTAGTGGTTCGACGGACAGTTCCAATGAAAAACCGTTTTTT.

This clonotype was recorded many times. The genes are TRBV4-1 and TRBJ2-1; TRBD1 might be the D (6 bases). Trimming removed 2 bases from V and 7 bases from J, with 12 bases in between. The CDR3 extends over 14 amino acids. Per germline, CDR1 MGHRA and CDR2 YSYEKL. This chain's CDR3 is CASSQFPGDNEQFF. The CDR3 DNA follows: TGCGCCAGCAGCCAATTCCCAGGGGATAATGAGCAGTTCTTC.

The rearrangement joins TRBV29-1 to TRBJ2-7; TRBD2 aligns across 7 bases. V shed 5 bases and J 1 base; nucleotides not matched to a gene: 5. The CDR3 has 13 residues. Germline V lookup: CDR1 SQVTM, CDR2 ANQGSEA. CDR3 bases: TGCAGCGTTCGGCTAGCGGTTTCCTACGAGCAGTACTTC. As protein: CSVRLAVSYEQYF.

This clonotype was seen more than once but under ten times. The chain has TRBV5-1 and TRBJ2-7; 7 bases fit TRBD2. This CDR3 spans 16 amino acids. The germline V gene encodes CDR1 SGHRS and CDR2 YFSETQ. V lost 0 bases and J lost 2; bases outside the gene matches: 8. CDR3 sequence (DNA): TGCGCCAGCAGCTTGGGTTGGGCTAGCGGACCCTACGAGCAGTACTTC. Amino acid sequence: CASSLGWASGPYEQYF.

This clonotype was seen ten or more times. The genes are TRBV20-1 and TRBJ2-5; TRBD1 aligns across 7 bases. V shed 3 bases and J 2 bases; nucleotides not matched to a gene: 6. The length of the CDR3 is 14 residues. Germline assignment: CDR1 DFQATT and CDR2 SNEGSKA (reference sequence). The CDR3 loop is CSASEPGQQETQYF. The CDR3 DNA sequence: TGCAGTGCTAGTGAGCCGGGACAGCAAGAGACCCAGTACTTC.

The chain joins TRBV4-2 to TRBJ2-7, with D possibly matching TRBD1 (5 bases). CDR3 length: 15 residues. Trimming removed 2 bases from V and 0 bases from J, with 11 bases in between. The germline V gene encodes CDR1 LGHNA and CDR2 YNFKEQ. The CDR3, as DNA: TGTGCCAGCAGCCAACTGACAGCCAACTCCTACGAGCAGTACTTC. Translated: CASSQLTANSYEQYF.

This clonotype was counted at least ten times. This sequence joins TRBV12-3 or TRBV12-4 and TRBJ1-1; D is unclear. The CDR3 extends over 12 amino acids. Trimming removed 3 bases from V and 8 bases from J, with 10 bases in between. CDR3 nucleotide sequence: TGTGCCAGCAGTTTTAAAAGTCAAGAAGCTTTCTTT. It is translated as CASSFKSQEAFF.

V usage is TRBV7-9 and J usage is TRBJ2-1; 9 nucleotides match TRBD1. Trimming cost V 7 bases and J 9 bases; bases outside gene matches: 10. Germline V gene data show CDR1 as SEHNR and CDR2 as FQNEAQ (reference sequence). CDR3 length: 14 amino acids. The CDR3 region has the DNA TGTGCCAGCACCCCGGGACAGGGTAGCGGTGAGCAGTTCTTC. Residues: CASTPGQGSGEQFF.

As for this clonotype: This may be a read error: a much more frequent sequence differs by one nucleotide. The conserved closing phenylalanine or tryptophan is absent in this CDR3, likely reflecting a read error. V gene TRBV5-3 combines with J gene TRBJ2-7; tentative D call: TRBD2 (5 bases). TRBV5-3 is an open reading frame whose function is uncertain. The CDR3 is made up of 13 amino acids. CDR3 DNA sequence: TGTGCCAGCAGCTTGGCTACCGCGGGCGAGCAGTACTCC. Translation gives CASSLATAGEQYS.

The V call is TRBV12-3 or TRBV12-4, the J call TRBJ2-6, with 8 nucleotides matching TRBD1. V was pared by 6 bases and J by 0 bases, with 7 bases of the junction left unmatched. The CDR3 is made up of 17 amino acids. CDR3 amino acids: CASSLDRGNSGANVLTF. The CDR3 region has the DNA TGTGCCAGCAGCCTAGACAGGGGAAACTCTGGGGCCAACGTCCTGACTTTC.

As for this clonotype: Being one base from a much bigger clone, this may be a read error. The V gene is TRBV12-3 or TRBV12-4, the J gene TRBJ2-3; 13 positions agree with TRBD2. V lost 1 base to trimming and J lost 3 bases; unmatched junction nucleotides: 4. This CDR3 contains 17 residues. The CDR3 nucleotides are TGTGCCAGCAGTTTAGGGACTAGCGGGAGTGAGACAGATACGCAGTATTTT. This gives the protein CASSLGTSGSETDTQYF.

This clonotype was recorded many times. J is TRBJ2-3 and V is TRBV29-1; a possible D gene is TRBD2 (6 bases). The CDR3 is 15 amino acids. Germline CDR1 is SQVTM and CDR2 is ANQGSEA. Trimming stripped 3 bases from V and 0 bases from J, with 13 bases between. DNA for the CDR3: TGCAGCGTTGAGTGGGGGGACTTTAGCACAGATACGCAGTATTTT. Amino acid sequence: CSVEWGDFSTDTQYF.

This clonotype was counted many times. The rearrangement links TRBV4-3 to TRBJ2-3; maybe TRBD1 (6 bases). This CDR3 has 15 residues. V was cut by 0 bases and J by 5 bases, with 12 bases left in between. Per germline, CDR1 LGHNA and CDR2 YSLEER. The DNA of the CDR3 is TGCGCCAGCAGCCAAGATCGTCAGGGGCTAGATACGCAGTATTTT. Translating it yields CASSQDRQGLDTQYF.

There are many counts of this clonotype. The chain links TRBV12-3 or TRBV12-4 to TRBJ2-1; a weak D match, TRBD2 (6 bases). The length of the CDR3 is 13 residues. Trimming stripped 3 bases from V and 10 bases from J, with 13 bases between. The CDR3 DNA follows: TGTGCCAGCAGTTTTGGGGGGACTGGGGAGCAGTTCTTC. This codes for CASSFGGTGEQFF.